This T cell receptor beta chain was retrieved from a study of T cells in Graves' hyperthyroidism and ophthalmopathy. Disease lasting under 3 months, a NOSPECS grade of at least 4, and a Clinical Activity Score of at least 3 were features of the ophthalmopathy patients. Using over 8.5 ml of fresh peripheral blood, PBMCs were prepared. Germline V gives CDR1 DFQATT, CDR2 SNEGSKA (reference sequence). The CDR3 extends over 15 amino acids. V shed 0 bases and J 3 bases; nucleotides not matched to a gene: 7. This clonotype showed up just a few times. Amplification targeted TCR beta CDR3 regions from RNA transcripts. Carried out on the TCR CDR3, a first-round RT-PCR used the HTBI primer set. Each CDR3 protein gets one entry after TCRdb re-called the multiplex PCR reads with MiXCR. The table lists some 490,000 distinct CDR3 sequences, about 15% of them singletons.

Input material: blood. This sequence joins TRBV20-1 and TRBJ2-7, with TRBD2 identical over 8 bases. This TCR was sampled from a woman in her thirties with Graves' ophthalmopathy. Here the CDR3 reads CSARDFSGSVYEQYF. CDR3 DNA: TGCAGTGCTAGAGATTTCAGCGGGAGTGTCTACGAGCAGTACTTC.